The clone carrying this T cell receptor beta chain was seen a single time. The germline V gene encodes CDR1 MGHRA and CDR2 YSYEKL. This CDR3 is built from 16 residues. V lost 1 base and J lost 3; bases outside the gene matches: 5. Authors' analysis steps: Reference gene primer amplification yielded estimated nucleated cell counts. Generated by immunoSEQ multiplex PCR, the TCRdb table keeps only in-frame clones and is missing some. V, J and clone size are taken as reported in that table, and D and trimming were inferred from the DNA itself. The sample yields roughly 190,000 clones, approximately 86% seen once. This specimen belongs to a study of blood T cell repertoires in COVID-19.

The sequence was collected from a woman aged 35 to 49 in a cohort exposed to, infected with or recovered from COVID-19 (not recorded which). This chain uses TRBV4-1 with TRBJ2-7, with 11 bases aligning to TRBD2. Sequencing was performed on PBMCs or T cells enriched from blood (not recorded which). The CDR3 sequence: CASSQGSGGAGYEQYF. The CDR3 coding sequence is TGCGCCAGCAGCCAAGGTAGCGGGGGGGCCGGCTACGAGCAGTACTTC.